This T cell receptor beta chain originates from a study of T cells in Graves' hyperthyroidism and ophthalmopathy. As for the study in general: Prior to any treatment, at the point of initial diagnosis, peripheral blood was collected.

Researchers took RNA transcripts and amplified the TCR beta CDR3 regions from them. The TCR CDR3 first-round RT-PCR relied on the HTBI primer set. From the multiplex PCR reads, TCRdb called clonotypes with MiXCR, one entry per CDR3 protein. The sample records over 400,000 distinct CDR3 sequences, roughly 14% being singletons. Trimming removed 3 bases from V and 0 bases from J, with 16 bases in between. Germline V gene lookup returns CDR1 DFQATT and CDR2 SNEGSKA (reference sequence). The CDR3 is 16 amino acids. This clonotype was counted a few times. Together with thyroid ultrasound, orbital computed tomography, serum thyroxine and TRAb, clinical symptoms were used for diagnoses.

Sequencing was performed on blood. The sequence was collected from a young man with Graves' ophthalmopathy. The rearrangement uses TRBV20-1 and TRBJ2-3; weak D call: TRBD1 (5 bases). The DNA for the CDR3 is TGCAGTGCTAGGCAGGGATGGTACTCTAGCACAGATACGCAGTATTTT. This codes for CSARQGWYSSTDTQYF.